The sequence of this T cell receptor (beta chain) was determined in a study of cytomegalovirus exposure and HLA in healthy donors. About this clone itself: The antigen remains unidentified.

There are 13 residues in the CDR3. Trimming removed 3 bases at V and 7 bases at J, with 7 bases between. Germline V gene data show CDR1 as SGHTA and CDR2 as FQGTGA. The PCR was carried out with 60 Vbeta primers and 13 Jbeta primers. The data were produced by immunoSEQ multiplex PCR, yet TCRdb's version contains in-frame clones alone and is incomplete. This listing includes over 150,000 clones. Study-wide results and limits: Trimming of TCR beta V- and J-genes showed a link, identified in a later analysis, to a missense DCLRE1C variant.

This chain joins TRBV7-3 and TRBJ1-6, with no clear D. Sequenced material: PBMCs. This TCR was sampled from a boy younger than 18 in good health and CMV-seronegative. CDR3 sequence (DNA): TGTGCCAGCAGCTTGCAGCGAAATTCACCCCTCCACTTT. Translating gives CASSLQRNSPLHF.